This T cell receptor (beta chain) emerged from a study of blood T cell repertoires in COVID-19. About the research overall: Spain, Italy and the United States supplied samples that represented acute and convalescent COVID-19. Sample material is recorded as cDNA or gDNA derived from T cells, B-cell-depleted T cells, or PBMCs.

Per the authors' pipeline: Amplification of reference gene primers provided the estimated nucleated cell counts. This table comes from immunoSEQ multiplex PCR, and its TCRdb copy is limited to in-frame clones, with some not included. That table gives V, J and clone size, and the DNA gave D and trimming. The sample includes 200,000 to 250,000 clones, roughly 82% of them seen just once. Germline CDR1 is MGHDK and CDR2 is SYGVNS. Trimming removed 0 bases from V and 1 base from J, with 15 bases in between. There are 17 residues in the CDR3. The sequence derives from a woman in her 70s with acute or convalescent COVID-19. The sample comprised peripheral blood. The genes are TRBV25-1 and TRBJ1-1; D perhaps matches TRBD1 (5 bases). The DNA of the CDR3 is TGTGCCAGCAGTGAATATAACGCCGGGGGTAGGAACACTGAAGCTTTCTTT. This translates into CASSEYNAGGRNTEAFF.